This T cell receptor (beta chain) was sequenced during a study of identical twins. CDR1 and CDR2 from the germline V gene are MDHEN and SYDVKM. The CDR3 loop spans 16 amino acids. Trimming removed 3 bases at V and 4 bases at J, with 19 bases between. TCRdb passed the 5' RACE reads through MiXCR, listing each CDR3 protein once. The sample holds a few hundred thousand distinct CDR3 sequences, around 15% seen once. These same records also appear under a second study, on yellow fever vaccine responses in identical twins.

Specimen: CD4+ T cells sorted from blood. The TCR comes from a woman aged 18 to 35 in good health. The rearrangement links TRBV28 to TRBJ2-7; D gene uncertain. Here the CDR3 DNA reads TGTGCCAGCAGTTTGACGGAAAACCTAAAACTTTACGAGCAGTACTTC. It codes for CASSLTENLKLYEQYF.